A selection of T cell receptor beta chains follows, all from one sample in a study of T cell responses to AZD1222 COVID-19 vaccine. Repertoires were generated with immunoSEQ multiplex PCR, while TCRdb's copy carries only in-frame clones and drops some. The top ten hold around 4.7% of the sample, which has under 150,000 clones, about 92% seen once. The sample was peripheral blood, taken on day 0 of AZD1222 vaccination. The receptors were gathered from an adult in good health. CDR3s include the opening cysteine and the closing phenylalanine or tryptophan. D genes are given only for firm matches. Clone size is stated in some rows and not others, as once, few, many or a class when expanded.

abundance	d_gene	v_gene	j_gene	CDR3nt	CDR3aa
NA	NA	TRBV27	TRBJ1-5	TGTGCCAGCAGTTTACGGACAGCCGGTCAGCCCCAGCATTTT	CASSLRTAGQPQHF
NA	NA	TRBV28	TRBJ1-1	TGTGCCAGCAGCACGAGTCGGAACACTGAAGCTTTCTTT	CASSTSRNTEAFF
NA	NA	TRBV30	TRBJ1-5	TGTGCCTGCCAGGTTTACGGCAATCAGCCCCAGCATTTT	CACQVYGNQPQHF
NA	NA	TRBV7-8	TRBJ2-1	TGTGCCAGCAGCCTTGTTCTGGGTGAGCAGTTCTTC	CASSLVLGEQFF
NA	NA	TRBV4-2	TRBJ1-1	TGTGCCAGCAGCCAAGGTTCGGCGGGGAGCACTGAAGCTTTCTTT	CASSQGSAGSTEAFF
once	NA	TRBV12-3/TRBV12-4	TRBJ2-4	TGTGCCAGCAGTTTAGGCCTAAAGGGCATTCAGTACTTC	CASSLGLKGIQYF
NA	NA	TRBV6-4	TRBJ2-5	TGTGCCAGCAGTGAGCTCGATCTCTACCAAGAGACCCAGTACTTC	CASSELDLYQETQYF
NA	NA	TRBV6-5	TRBJ1-5	TGTGCCAGCAGGTCCCAGAACAATCAGCCCCAGCATTTT	CASRSQNNQPQHF
NA	NA	TRBV27	TRBJ2-2	TGTGCCAGCAGTTTTCGTAAGGTTAACACCGGGGAGCTGTTTTTT	CASSFRKVNTGELFF
NA	NA	TRBV7-3	TRBJ2-1	TGTGCCAGCAGCTTAAACCCCCGGGCGGATGAGCAGTTCTTC	CASSLNPRADEQFF
NA	NA	TRBV7-3	TRBJ2-2	TGTGCCAGCAGCCTGGTATCCGGGGAGCTGTTTTTT	CASSLVSGELFF
NA	NA	TRBV30	TRBJ1-6	TGTGCCTGGAGTGTGGCAGCGACGAGCTATAATTCACCCCTCCACTTT	CAWSVAATSYNSPLHF
NA	NA	TRBV19	TRBJ2-1	TGTGCCAGTAGTACCCTTACAGGGATGGACTACAATGAGCAGTTCTTC	CASSTLTGMDYNEQFF
once	NA	TRBV15	TRBJ2-7	TGTGCCACCAGCAGAGGCCCTTCTGGGGCCCCCGAGCAGTACTTC	CATSRGPSGAPEQYF
NA	NA	TRBV28	TRBJ1-2	TGTGCCAGCAGTCCCCGGGGGAGCTATGGCTACACCTTC	CASSPRGSYGYTF
NA	NA	TRBV10-3	TRBJ1-3	TGTGCCATCAGTGAGCCGATCTCTGGAAACACCATATATTTT	CAISEPISGNTIYF
NA	NA	TRBV7-2	TRBJ1-6	TGTGCCAGCAGCTCCCTAGTACGAGTTGGGCAGGGGATAAATTCACCCCTCCACTTT	CASSSLVRVGQGINSPLHF
NA	NA	TRBV4-3	TRBJ1-4	TGCGCCAGCAGCCAAGATGGGGAGACAGATGCAACTAATGAAAAACTGTTTTTT	CASSQDGETDATNEKLFF
once	NA	TRBV29-1	TRBJ2-7	TGCAGCGTTTTTTCCCAGGCGGGGTTCTACTTC	CSVFSQAGFYF
NA	TRBD1	TRBV18	TRBJ2-5	TGTGCCAGCTCACAAGGGACAGGGGCATGGGTTCAAGAGACCCAGTACTTC	CASSQGTGAWVQETQYF
few	TRBD1	TRBV6-5	TRBJ1-2	TGTGCCAGCAGTTACTCGAGGACAGGGGGCTACACCTTC	CASSYSRTGGYTF
NA	TRBD1	TRBV30	TRBJ1-2	TGTGCCTCGATGACAGGGATGGGCTACACCTTC	CASMTGMGYTF
once	NA	TRBV28	TRBJ1-2	TGTGCCAGCCGCCCGAGCCACTATGGCTACACCTTC	CASRPSHYGYTF
NA	NA	TRBV3-1/TRBV3-2	TRBJ1-1	TGTGCCAGCAGCCAAGAGCAGGACGAAGCTACTGAAGCTTTCTTT	CASSQEQDEATEAFF
NA	NA	TRBV11-2	TRBJ1-5	TGTGCCAGCAGCTGGGGGGCAAAGGGGAATCAGCCCCAGCATTTT	CASSWGAKGNQPQHF
NA	NA	TRBV5-4	TRBJ1-2	TGTGCCAGCAGCCATCAGTTTGCTGACGGGGACTATGGCTACACCTTC	CASSHQFADGDYGYTF
NA	NA	TRBV27	TRBJ2-2	TGTGCCAGCAGCTCATTCCTTAGACTAGCCAGGGGGGCGGGGTTGGAGCTGTTTTTT	CASSSFLRLARGAGLELFF
NA	NA	TRBV6-6	TRBJ1-4	TGTGCCAAAACCGGGAGGGAAAAACTGTTTTTT	CAKTGREKLFF
NA	TRBD2	TRBV12-3/TRBV12-4	TRBJ2-7	TGTGCCAGCAGTTTTAGCGGGAGGTACGAGCAGTACTTC	CASSFSGRYEQYF
NA	TRBD2	TRBV28	TRBJ2-3	TGTGCCAGCAGTTACCCGGGACTAGCGGGAGATGCAGATACGCAGTATTTT	CASSYPGLAGDADTQYF
NA	TRBD2	TRBV7-7	TRBJ2-1	TGTGCCAGCAGCTTAGCGCTGTCGGGAGGCAATGAGCAGTTCTTC	CASSLALSGGNEQFF
NA	NA	TRBV2	TRBJ1-6	TGTGCCAGCAGTTTTTGGACAGCGAGCTCCTATAATTCACCCCTCCACTTT	CASSFWTASSYNSPLHF
once	NA	TRBV18	TRBJ1-1	TGTGCCAGCTCATCCGACGAAGCCACTGAAGCTTTCTTT	CASSSDEATEAFF
NA	NA	TRBV7-2	TRBJ2-7	TGTGCCAGCAGCTTAGCGGGGGGATCCTACGAGCAGTACTTC	CASSLAGGSYEQYF
NA	TRBD1	TRBV29-1	TRBJ2-7	TGCAGCGTTAGACAGGGCCCCTACGAGCAGTACTTC	CSVRQGPYEQYF
NA	TRBD1	TRBV6-2/TRBV6-3	TRBJ1-2	TGTGCCAGCAGTCCAGGGGGCATAAATATTAACTATGGCTACACCTTC	CASSPGGININYGYTF
NA	NA	TRBV6-5	TRBJ1-5	TGTGCCAGCACCCCCACGGGACGCAATCAGCCCCAGCATTTT	CASTPTGRNQPQHF
NA	NA	TRBV6-5	TRBJ1-1	TGTGCCAGCAGTTACTCGGGGGGTTCGTGGGCTTTCTTT	CASSYSGGSWAFF
NA	NA	TRBV4-3	TRBJ1-6	TGCGCCAGCAGCCAAGCGGGTAGAACTAATTCACCCCTCCACTTT	CASSQAGRTNSPLHF
NA	TRBD2	TRBV11-3	TRBJ2-3	TGTGCCAGCAGCCCCGGGAGGGGAACAGATACGCAGTATTTT	CASSPGRGTDTQYF
NA	NA	TRBV30	TRBJ1-1	TGTGCCTGGAGAAGAGGGGGCACTGAAGCTTTCTTT	CAWRRGGTEAFF
NA	TRBD1	TRBV27	TRBJ1-2	TGTGCCAGCAGTCCCCTCAACAGGGGGGTTAGGGGCTACACCTTC	CASSPLNRGVRGYTF
few	TRBD1	TRBV5-6	TRBJ1-1	TGTGCCAGCAGCTTGGTAGGACAGGGATACACTGAAGCTTTCTTT	CASSLVGQGYTEAFF
NA	NA	TRBV5-1	TRBJ2-3	TGCGCCAGCAGCTTGTTAGGAGGGCCGGCAGATACGCAGTATTTT	CASSLLGGPADTQYF
NA	TRBD1	TRBV29-1	TRBJ2-3	TGCAGCGTTAAAACGCACGGGACAGGTCAAACAGATACGCAGTATTTT	CSVKTHGTGQTDTQYF
NA	TRBD2	TRBV7-3	TRBJ2-7	TGTGCCAGCAGCCAAGGGAGCGGGAGTGGTTACGAGCAGTACTTC	CASSQGSGSGYEQYF
NA	NA	TRBV11-2	TRBJ2-7	TGTGCCAGCAGCTTAGGGCCCTGGGTAGGCGCCAACGAGCAGTACTTC	CASSLGPWVGANEQYF
NA	NA	TRBV4-1	TRBJ1-5	TGCGCCAGCAGCCAAGGTACACTTAGCAATCAGCCCCAGCATTTT	CASSQGTLSNQPQHF
NA	NA	TRBV13	TRBJ2-7	TGTGCCAGCAGCTCCACGGGCCCATACGAGCAGTACTTC	CASSSTGPYEQYF
NA	NA	TRBV4-3	TRBJ2-3	TGCGCCAGCAGCCAAGAGGGTGGTCTTCCAGATACGCAGTATTTT	CASSQEGGLPDTQYF
NA	NA	TRBV9	TRBJ2-4	TGTGCCAGCAGCCAAACAGGGGGGGTGAACATTCAGTACTTC	CASSQTGGVNIQYF